This T cell receptor beta chain came from a study of T cells in Graves' hyperthyroidism and ophthalmopathy. The study's findings and limits: Blood held most thyroid clonotypes expanded above 0.001 frequency.

Comment on this clonotype: Antigen unknown.

Regions amplified from RNA transcripts were the TCR beta CDR3 regions. HTBI primers were used for first-round RT-PCR of the TCR CDR3. In TCRdb, the multiplex PCR reads were re-called with MiXCR into one record per CDR3 protein. The repertoire holds about 560,000 distinct CDR3 sequences, with roughly a sixth as singletons. The CDR3 is 13 amino acids. The germline CDR1 and CDR2 sequences are DFQATT and SNEGSKA (reference sequence). V lost 6 bases to trimming and J lost 7 bases, with 19 bases between them. Stability of Graves' hyperthyroidism was defined as absent ophthalmopathy progression within 18 months. On the basis of clinical symptoms, serum thyroxine and TRAb, thyroid ultrasound and orbital computed tomography, diagnoses were made.

The source is a woman aged 18-29 years with Graves' hyperthyroidism. The chain has TRBV20-1 and TRBJ2-7; D is perhaps TRBD1 or TRBD2 (5 bases each). The sample consisted of blood. The CDR3 nucleotides read TGCAGTGCAACAGGCTTTGTTGGCGGGGAGCAGTACTTC. Amino acid sequence: CSATGFVGGEQYF.